This entry concerns a single T cell receptor (beta chain). No cognate antigen has been identified for it. No quality values exist for individual bases; no much larger clone is one base distant. The library came from the immunoSEQ multiplex PCR assay. The multiplex PCR relied on a mix of 60 forward primers for TCR Vbeta segments and 13 reverse primers for TCR Jbeta segments. A multiplex PCR assay on genomic DNA amplified the CDR3 region of rearranged TCR beta genes. On the Illumina HiSeq System, the amplified TCR beta libraries were sequenced as 87-base-pair reads. In the source study's methods: In a later analysis, some 80 million unique TCR beta chains were counted across the approximately 640 repertoires, and roughly 11 million of these chains were shared by at least two donors. Raw reads were error-corrected and collapsed into unique sequences by a nearest-neighbor algorithm in which closely related sequences were merged to remove PCR and sequencing errors. To assign V, D and J gene segments, CDR3 sequences were aligned to IMGT reference sequences. For a sequence to be retained, a match of at least six nucleotides was required to both a V gene segment and a J gene segment. A rearrangement was called productive if the CDR3 had no stop codons and remained in frame with V and J, and every other rearrangement was called non-productive. Following IMGT convention, CDR3 was defined as the stretch from the second conserved V-encoded cysteine up to the conserved J-encoded phenylalanine. The earlier analysis of 500 to 650 of the donors excluded any sequence lacking an unambiguous match to a single V gene segment. In an earlier analysis of more than 500 of the donors, a V segment was called functional when productive rearrangements were above 56.7%, and segregating when the standard deviation between donors exceeded 5%. A statistical classification framework was developed to diagnose cytomegalovirus status using the catalog of TCR beta chain sequences. A later analysis assigned V and J genes by comparing TCR nucleotide sequences with IMGT/GENE-DB human TR gene sequences. A later analysis assigned CDR3 sequences and most-parsimonious VDJ recombination scenarios with the TCRdist pipeline. A later analysis defined each TCR beta chain by its CDR3 amino acid sequence plus V-gene family, and excluded reads lacking a unique V-gene family. In a later analysis, 500 to 700 highly shared, low-generation-probability nucleotide sequences were removed to address suspected cross-contamination and a sequencing artifact. A later analysis calculated a clonal expansion index for each public chain from normalized within-repertoire ranks of inferred template counts. In a later analysis, generation probabilities were computed using a VDJ recombination model fitted to out-of-frame rearrangements, and the results were checked against IGoR. In a later analysis, TCR-TCR, TCR-HLA and TCR-CMV co-occurrence was scored with hypergeometric tests, and a repertoire-size bias correction was applied to TCR pairs. A later analysis estimated false discovery rates by permuting HLA or CMV assignments 20 times. In a later analysis, co-occurring TCRs were grouped with DBSCAN, and TCRdist sequence similarity was added when clustering was performed within HLA-allele-positive subsets. Co-occurrence clustering excluded repertoires with fewer than 30,000 or more than 120,000 public chains, plus five with anomalous nucleotide sharing. TCRdb obtained this table from immuneACCESS and retained in-frame rearrangements with V and J assigned. These tables miss some clones; where compared with another copy, unresolved V genes account for less than half of the shortfall, and the remainder is unexplained. The V and J calls and clone size come from that table; D and trimming were worked out from the DNA. The sample yields around 140,000 clones; approximately 82% were counted once. The ten most abundant clones make up under 10% of the sample.

This sample is part of a study of cytomegalovirus exposure and HLA in healthy donors (dated by TCRdb to between 2016 and 2019). For the wider study: An earlier analysis of 550 to 700 of the donors reported about 250 Gb of sequence data and 100 million to 140 million unique TCR beta sequences from 150 million to 200 million T cells. Around 320 gigabases of sequencing data and tens of millions of unique TCR sequences were included in an early release covering over 600 HLA-typed donors. Among the approximately 400 genotyped donors, around 79% belonged to the genetic ancestry cluster associated with self-reported Caucasian donors. The study aimed to test whether signatures of past pathogen exposure could be identified by cataloging public T cell receptors. The T cell repertoires of under 750 subjects were profiled by immunosequencing and related to cytomegalovirus serostatus. In addition to the first cohort of roughly 700 subjects, a separate validation cohort of 120 different subjects was used. High-throughput TCR immunosequencing, statistical association of individual TCRs with disease status, and machine learning were combined to predict cytomegalovirus infection status. To study patterns of TCR occurrence, a later analysis re-analyzed previously published TCR beta repertoires from 666 donors and added high-resolution HLA genotyping. Rather than using new phenotypic data, the later analysis identified candidate immune exposures from TCR beta sequences and from how often those sequences occurred across donors. An earlier analysis of some 600 of the donors applied high-throughput TCR beta sequencing to assess whether each TCR beta V gene segment acted as functional or pseudogenic. Alongside the repertoire data, information on donor age, sex, ethnicity and CMV serostatus was compiled. In a later genetic analysis, genome-wide SNP genotypes for about 60% of the 666 donors were used, and that subset was treated as a discovery cohort. Every discovery cohort repertoire had been produced on one sequencing platform. HLA typing included class I and class II loci at four-digit resolution. Typing coverage varied by locus: roughly 629-640 donors for A, B, C, DRB1 and DQB1; more than 500 for DQA1; nearly 610 for DPA1; roughly 470 for DPB1. Roughly five DR-DQ haplotypes were handled as single units for association and clustering because linkage in the cohort was strong. Among 300 to 450 genotyped donors of the cohort, an average of 235,054 unique TCR beta nucleotide sequences were sequenced per donor, roughly 18% of them non-productive.

The cohort comprised around 690 healthy bone marrow donors. All cohort members were sampled while nominally healthy, although unrecorded immune exposures were likely present. The donor tested CMV seropositive and was one of the 289 seropositive cohort members. Every donor gave a peripheral blood sample, and the peripheral blood mononuclear cells from that sample were used for TCR beta sequencing. The Qiagen DNeasy Blood Extraction Kit was used to extract genomic DNA from the blood cell samples. The CDR3 contains 15 residues, cysteine and phenylalanine counted. Only the CDR3 DNA stays, 45 bases, in frame from base 1. In the germline V gene, CDR1 corresponds to SNHLY and CDR2 to FYNNEI. V ends up 3 bases short and J 6 bases short, with an unmatched junction base count of 6. Study-level results and caveats: In a later analysis, most CMV-associated TCR beta chains were found to appear HLA-restricted, with HLA associations seemingly driven largely by CMV exposure. HLA typing was unavailable for some donors at each locus, so association tests used only the typed subset. Because counts were too low, seventeen rarely observed V segments, including chromosome 9 orphons, were left out of the earlier analysis of some 640 of the donors. CMV serostatus was the only immune exposure information available for the cohort. Sequencing depth was assumed to be roughly uniform across donors in the presence/absence analyses, though that assumption may not hold. A cluster of highly shared sequence variants was judged likely to represent a technical artifact of the sequencing pipeline. This cohort had only TCR beta chains sequenced, and the lack of alpha or paired-chain data limited which features could be detected. The classifier was reported to diagnose cytomegalovirus status with high specificity and sensitivity in both the original and validation cohorts. It was suggested by the authors that the approach could potentially be generalized to other disease states and immunological phenotypes. According to a later genetic analysis, donors in an Asian-associated ancestry cluster had fewer N-insertions in productive TCRs than the approximately 630-donor mean. At a false discovery rate of 0.05, a later analysis linked 15,000 to 20,000 TCR beta sequences to specific HLA alleles. Some IMGT-functional V segments, including TRBV6-2 and TRBV6-3, could not be distinguished by the 87-base-pair reads and were therefore excluded. Broadly in line with IMGT annotations, most TCR beta V segments showed up in productive rearrangements about 90% or about 30% of the time in an earlier analysis of several hundred of the donors. In a later analysis, TCR association rates were found to vary across HLA loci, with the most associated TCRs seen for DRB1 alleles and the fewest for HLA-C alleles. Linkage disequilibrium might explain the correlated functional status among segregating V segments, but an unknown experimental factor could not be excluded. While some public TCRs were present in many individuals, most TCR sequences turned up only very rarely across donors. In a later analysis, several top co-occurrence clusters were reported to appear linked to parvovirus B19, influenza, CMV and Epstein-Barr virus. Strong co-occurrence of HLA alleles, especially DR and DQ, made assigning TCR associations to individual alleles difficult. A further reported finding was that TCR beta sequences accurately predicted the HLA-A and HLA-B alleles for most subjects in the first cohort. V-gene and J-gene trimming of TCR beta chains was associated with a missense DCLRE1C variant in a later genetic analysis, and the association was replicated in an independent cohort. A few of the identified cytomegalovirus-associated TCR beta chains were confirmed in vitro to be specific for cytomegalovirus antigens. In a later analysis, HLA-associated TCR beta chains showed more clonal expansion and lower generation probabilities than non-associated chains that were equally common. The study gave a list of about 160 TCR beta chains associated with cytomegalovirus.

The chain joins TRBV2 to TRBJ2-2, with TRBD2 matching 8 junction bases. This clonotype originated in a woman aged 55-69 years in good health and CMV-seropositive. Specimen: PBMCs. The nucleotide sequence is given as TGTGCCAGCAGTGAGGGTAGCGGGATTCCCGGGGAGCTGTTTTTT. The resulting protein is CASSEGSGIPGELFF.